The 31 T cell receptor beta chains presented below share a single source sample, sequenced in a study of blood T cell repertoires in COVID-19. The table came from immunoSEQ multiplex PCR; TCRdb's copy has only in-frame clones and leaves some out. The table shows roughly 200,000 clones, with about four fifths occurring only once. The sample taken for sequencing was peripheral blood. These receptors all come from a woman aged 60-75 years with COVID-19, enrolled during active disease.

About this clone: Other DNA sequences in this specimen translate into the identical CDR3. The chain carries TRBV5-1 and TRBJ1-1, with 9 bases that match TRBD1. The CDR3 contains 15 residues. CDR1 and CDR2 (germline): SGHRS, YFSETQ. The J segment lost 5 bases and the V segment lost 1 base, leaving 6 bases of the junction unmatched. CDR3 loop: CASSLPGQGVTEAFF. The CDR3, as DNA: TGCGCCAGCAGCTTGCCGGGACAGGGAGTTACTGAAGCTTTCTTT. Complete variable domain (other parts from reference TRBV5-1 and TRBJ1-1): KAGVTQTPRYLIKTRGQQVTLSCSPISGHRSVSWYQQTPGQGLQFLFEYFSETQRNKGNFPGRFSGRQFSNSRSEMNVSTLELGDSALYLCASSLPGQGVTEAFFGQGTRLTVV.

CDR3 bases: TGTGCCAGCAATCAGGGGGTGGCAGATACGCAGTATTTT. Residues: CASNQGVADTQYF. The chain couples TRBV9 to TRBJ2-3, with 7 bases fitting TRBD1. Germline CDR1 and CDR2: SGDLS and YYNGEE. The CDR3 runs 13 residues. Trimming at V came to 6 bases and at J to 4 bases, leaving 5 bases not matched to a gene.

The chain combines TRBV9 with TRBJ2-5; D unresolved. This CDR3 contains 14 residues. The ends were cut back, 2 bases at V and 4 bases at J, with 12 bases in the middle. CDR1 SGDLS and CDR2 YYNGEE come from the germline V gene. The CDR3 here is CASSVSPSRETQYF. CDR3 sequence (DNA): TGTGCCAGCAGCGTTAGCCCCAGTCGAGAGACCCAGTACTTC.

This chain joins TRBV24-1 and TRBJ2-2, with TRBD2 matching 8 bases. After removal of 1 base from V and 5 bases from J, the junction contained 11 bases not matched to a gene. Germline loops: CDR1 KGHDR, CDR2 SFDVKD. The CDR3 runs 18 residues. The CDR3 reads CATSDFRIGGGQTGELFF. The DNA of the CDR3 is TGTGCCACCAGTGATTTTCGGATCGGGGGGGGGCAGACCGGGGAGCTGTTTTTT.

The chain employs TRBV7-9 and TRBJ1-4; 7 bases align to TRBD1. CDR3 length: 15 residues. With 9 bases clipped from V and 5 bases from J, the junction kept 12 bases outside the gene matches. Germline-derived CDR1 and CDR2 are SEHNR and FQNEAQ (reference sequence). The CDR3 DNA sequence: TGTGCCAGAAGAACATCCGGGACAGTGAATGAAAAACTGTTTTTT. Encoded protein: CARRTSGTVNEKLFF.

The V gene is TRBV6-5, the J gene TRBJ2-1; possibly TRBD2 for D (6 bases). From germline, CDR1 is MNHEY and CDR2 SVGAGI. With 7 bases removed from V and 7 bases from J, the gap between germline ends came to 20 bases. The CDR3 length is 15 residues. CDR3 sequence: CASMGLAGRGNEQFF. The CDR3 nucleotides are TGTGCCAGCATGGGGTTGGCGGGGCGAGGGAATGAGCAGTTCTTC.

This clone appeared a single time. The genes are TRBV3-1 (or the pseudogene TRBV3-2) and TRBJ2-7; a weak D match, TRBD2 (7 bases). Germline CDR1 reads LGHDT; CDR2 reads YNNKEL (reference sequence). Trimming left V 4 bases short and J 5 bases short, with 18 bases between. The CDR3 runs to 15 residues. The CDR3 region has the DNA TGTGCCAGCAGCCCTCCCGGTCGGGGGGCGAACGAGCAGTACTTC. This encodes CASSPPGRGANEQYF.

V is TRBV4-1 and J is TRBJ1-5; unclear D gene. Germline CDR1 reads MGHRA; CDR2 reads YSYEKL. The CDR3 has 15 residues. Trimming took off 0 bases at V and 3 bases at J, with 9 bases between the two ends. The CDR3 coding sequence is TGCGCCAGCAGCCAAGATTTGCGGATCAATCAGCCCCAGCATTTT. Residues: CASSQDLRINQPQHF.

The chain is built from TRBV2 and TRBJ2-1; 11 bases align to TRBD2. V dropped 6 bases and J dropped 3; count of bases not matched to a gene: 4. The CDR3 length is 15 residues. Germline CDR1 is SNHLY and CDR2 is FYNNEI. CDR3 residues: CASSLTSGNYNEQFF. The CDR3 DNA sequence: TGTGCCAGCAGCCTGACTAGCGGGAACTACAATGAGCAGTTCTTC.

The chain joins TRBV7-8 to TRBJ2-6; TRBD1 agrees at 7 bases. The CDR3 is 15 residues long. Germline trimming cut 5 bases from V and 2 bases from J; bases unmatched to any gene: 3. The V gene's germline CDR1 is SGHVS and CDR2 FQNEAQ. The chain's CDR3 is CASSPGTAGANVLTF. In DNA, the CDR3 is TGTGCCAGCAGCCCCGGGACAGCTGGGGCCAACGTCCTGACTTTC.

The chain recombines TRBV7-3 with TRBJ2-3; D is uncertain. The germline gives CDR1 SGHTA, CDR2 FQGTGA. V lost 5 bases and J 2 bases, leaving 8 bases between the germline ends. This CDR3 is 13 amino acids long. The CDR3 nucleotides are TGTGCCAGCAGCCTACTAAACACAGATACGCAGTATTTT. It yields the protein CASSLLNTDTQYF.

V gene TRBV6-2 or TRBV6-3 combines with J gene TRBJ1-1, with D hard to call. Trimming cost V 2 bases and J 6 bases, with 10 bases left between them. The CDR3 is 13 amino acids. Germline lookup yields CDR1 MNHEY and CDR2 SVGEGT. The chain's CDR3 is CASSYEQRAEAFF. In DNA form, the CDR3 reads TGTGCCAGCAGTTACGAGCAGCGCGCTGAAGCTTTCTTT.

The chain is built from TRBV12-5 and TRBJ1-2; 7 nucleotides match TRBD1. The CDR3 totals 16 residues. Germline V gives CDR1 LGHNT, CDR2 FRNRAP. With 1 base clipped from V and 5 bases from J, the junction kept 10 bases outside the gene matches. Written as DNA, the CDR3 is TGTGCTAGTGGTTTGGGAAGACAGGGAAGGGTTTATGGCTACACCTTC. Translation gives CASGLGRQGRVYGYTF.

CDR3 in amino acids: CASSSQKDRGETQYF. The CDR3 DNA reads as TGTGCCAGCAGCTCCCAAAAGGACAGGGGGGAGACCCAGTACTTC. The genes are TRBV5-4 and TRBJ2-5; 10 bases line up with TRBD1. V lost 3 bases to trimming and J lost 5 bases; unmatched junction nucleotides: 7. Looked up from germline, CDR1 is SGHNT and CDR2 is YYREEE (reference sequence). The CDR3 runs to 15 residues.

The DNA of the CDR3 is TGCGCCAGCAGCTTGGTCGGGGGTAACTATCAGCCCCAGCATTTT. Translating gives CASSLVGGNYQPQHF. V is TRBV5-1 and J is TRBJ1-5, with D perhaps TRBD1 (5 bases). V was pared by 0 bases and J by 5 bases, with 12 bases between. CDR3 length equals 15 residues. Germline CDR1 SGHRS, CDR2 YFSETQ.

This clone was found a few times. The rearrangement uses TRBV21-1 and TRBJ2-3; the table calls TRBD2, which could not be checked here. TRBV21-1 is noted as a pseudogene. This CDR3 has 15 residues. CDR3 DNA: TGTGCCAGCAGCAATCGGAGACTCTGCACAGATACGCAGTATTTT. This sequence encodes CASSNRRLCTDTQYF.

The V call is TRBV24-1, the J call TRBJ2-1; 7 nucleotides line up with TRBD2. The CDR3 consists of 16 residues. CDR1 is KGHDR, CDR2 SFDVKD, per germline. V lost 3 bases, J lost 0 bases, and 4 bases stayed unmatched. This chain's CDR3 is CATSDPGTNSYNEQFF. Here the CDR3 DNA reads TGTGCCACCAGTGATCCCGGGACTAACTCCTACAATGAGCAGTTCTTC.

The V and J genes are TRBV27 and TRBJ1-2; D perhaps matches TRBD1 (6 bases). Trimming took off 6 bases at V and 1 base at J, with 12 bases between the two ends. The CDR3 loop spans 14 amino acids. Germline V CDR1 and CDR2: MNHEY, SMNVEV (reference sequence). The CDR3 loop reads CASSPDRLNYGYTF. The CDR3 DNA follows: TGTGCCAGCAGCCCGGACAGACTTAACTATGGCTACACCTTC.

This clone was detected a few times. The chain joins TRBV11-3 to TRBJ1-1; 9 bases match TRBD1. Germline lookup yields CDR1 SGHNT and CDR2 YENEEA. Germline trimming cut 4 bases from V and 1 base from J; bases unmatched to any gene: 4. The CDR3 length is 15 residues. The CDR3 reads CASSSRTGENTEAFF. The CDR3 nucleotides are TGTGCCAGCAGCTCCCGGACAGGGGAGAACACTGAAGCTTTCTTT.

The chain uses TRBV28 and TRBJ1-2, with D possibly being TRBD1 (5 bases). Trimming pared 5 bases from V and 6 bases from J, leaving 16 bases between. Per germline, CDR1 MDHEN and CDR2 SYDVKM. This CDR3 has 14 amino acids. The CDR3 region is CASSPSPGRNGYTF. The CDR3 region has the DNA TGTGCCAGCAGTCCCAGTCCAGGGCGAAATGGCTACACCTTC.

The chain has TRBV6-1 and TRBJ1-5, with no clear D. Trimming pared 7 bases from V and 4 bases from J, leaving 14 bases between. Germline CDR1 and CDR2: MNHNS and SASEGT. The CDR3 is 14 amino acids. The CDR3 region is CASTALSQNQPQHF. CDR3 bases: TGTGCCAGCACCGCCCTGTCGCAGAATCAGCCCCAGCATTTT.

This chain connects TRBV19 to TRBJ2-1; 8 bases fit TRBD2. V shed 6 bases and J 3 bases; nucleotides not matched to a gene: 10. The CDR3 covers 16 residues. Per the germline V gene, CDR1 is LNHDA and CDR2 is SQIVND (reference sequence). As DNA, the CDR3 is TGTGCCAGTAGCTTCCGTCGGGGGGGTTACTACAATGAGCAGTTCTTC. Protein product: CASSFRRGGYYNEQFF. Full variable domain (outside the CDR3, taken from reference TRBV19 and TRBJ2-1): DGGITQSPKYLFRKEGQNVTLSCEQNLNHDAMYWYRQDPGQGLRLIYYSQIVNDFQKGDIAEGYSVSREKKESFPLTVTSAQKNPTAFYLCASSFRRGGYYNEQFFGPGTRLTVL.

The chain joins TRBV5-6 to TRBJ2-7; tentatively, D is TRBD1 (5 bases). Germline V gives CDR1 SGHDT, CDR2 YYEEEE. The germline V and J ends were trimmed by 0 bases and 3 bases, with 7 bases remaining between them. This CDR3 region has 13 residues. CDR3: CASSLGRDYEQYF. The CDR3 DNA sequence: TGTGCCAGCAGCTTGGGCAGGGACTACGAGCAGTACTTC.

This chain joins TRBV6-1 and TRBJ1-6; no clear D gene. V was cut by 2 bases and J by 8 bases, with 16 bases left in between. The CDR3 consists of 16 residues. Per the germline V gene, CDR1 is MNHNS and CDR2 is SASEGT. CDR3 region: CASSEKLHRKDSPLHF. In DNA form, the CDR3 reads TGTGCCAGCAGTGAAAAATTACACAGAAAAGATTCACCCCTCCACTTT.

The chain joins TRBV19 to TRBJ2-1, with 11 bases identical to TRBD1. The CDR3 covers 14 residues. Germline CDR1 and CDR2: LNHDA and SQIVND (reference sequence). V trimming: 3 bases; J trimming: 9 bases; junction bases outside the gene matches: 4. DNA for the CDR3: TGTGCCAGTAGTATGGACAGGGGGCTGAGTGAGCAGTTCTTC. Translated, it gives CASSMDRGLSEQFF.

The chain is built from TRBV11-2 and TRBJ2-1, with 11 bases identical to TRBD2. Unmatched junction bases numbered 4, after V lost 6 bases and J lost 0 bases. The length of the CDR3 is 16 residues. Germline V gives CDR1 SGHAT, CDR2 FQNNGV. The CDR3 region is CASRTLAGGSYNEQFF. The CDR3 bases are TGTGCCAGCAGAACTCTAGCGGGAGGCTCCTACAATGAGCAGTTCTTC. The whole variable domain, remainder taken from reference TRBV11-2 and TRBJ2-1, is EAGVAQSPRYKIIEKRQSVAFWCNPISGHATLYWYQQILGQGPKLLIQFQNNGVVDDSQLPKDRFSAERLKGVDSTLKIQPAKLEDSAVYLCASRTLAGGSYNEQFFGPGTRLTVL.

The V gene is TRBV4-2, the J gene TRBJ1-6, with D uncertain. The CDR3 length is 18 residues. Trimming took off 0 bases at V and 0 bases at J, with 12 bases between the two ends. Per germline, CDR1 LGHNA and CDR2 YNFKEQ. Here the CDR3 DNA reads TGTGCCAGCAGCCAAGATAGCTCGGGAAGCTCCTATAATTCACCCCTCCACTTT. Protein product: CASSQDSSGSSYNSPLHF.

This clone was seen only a few times. The rearrangement uses TRBV29-1 and TRBJ1-2; tentative D call: TRBD1 (6 bases). Per the germline V gene, CDR1 is SQVTM and CDR2 is ANQGSEA. Deletions cut 5 bases from V and 4 bases from J, with 8 bases between. The CDR3 contains 11 residues. The CDR3 sequence is CSVTQGYGYTF. The DNA for the CDR3 is TGCAGCGTTACACAGGGCTATGGCTACACCTTC. The whole variable domain, remainder taken from reference TRBV29-1 and TRBJ1-2, is SAVISQKPSRDICQRGTSLTIQCQVDSQVTMMFWYRQQPGQSLTLIATANQGSEATYESGFVIDKFPISRPNLTFSTLTVSNMSPEDSSIYLCSVTQGYGYTFGSGTRLTVV.

This chain connects TRBV19 to TRBJ2-1; D is undetermined. Trimming removed 4 bases from V and 8 bases from J, with 6 bases in between. Germline loops: CDR1 LNHDA, CDR2 SQIVND (reference sequence). The CDR3 runs to 11 residues. The CDR3 is CASSTRDEQFF. The CDR3 bases are TGTGCCAGTAGTACCCGGGATGAGCAGTTCTTC.

V gene TRBV5-1 combines with J gene TRBJ1-1; 9 bases match TRBD1. CDR3 length: 15 residues. Germline V gives CDR1 SGHRS, CDR2 YFSETQ. J gave up 8 bases and V 3 bases, and 11 bases lay outside the gene matches. In DNA form, the CDR3 reads TGCGCCAGCAGCTATGGTGGGGACAGGGTTGGCGAAGCTTTCTTT. Amino acids: CASSYGGDRVGEAFF.

The genes are TRBV4-1 and TRBJ2-7; 7 bases match TRBD1. This CDR3 has 15 amino acids. Germline CDR1 is MGHRA and CDR2 is YSYEKL. Losses at the gene ends were 1 base for V and 3 bases for J; bases not matched to a gene: 6. CDR3 amino acids: CASSQGPGQSYEQYF. The CDR3 nucleotides are TGCGCCAGCAGCCAAGGCCCGGGACAGAGCTACGAGCAGTACTTC.